Below, 9 T cell receptor beta chains from the same sample are listed, as sequenced in a study of T cells in Graves' hyperthyroidism and ophthalmopathy. There were TCR beta CDR3 regions amplified from RNA transcripts. An initial round of RT-PCR targeting the TCR CDR3 relied on the HTBI primer set. MiXCR, run by TCRdb on the multiplex PCR reads, gives a single entry per CDR3 protein. The table has approximately 220,000 distinct CDR3 sequences, 15% to 20% seen once. Source material: blood. The receptors derive from a man aged 40-49 years with Graves' hyperthyroidism.

Many counts were recorded for this clonotype. The chain couples TRBV7-2 to TRBJ1-1, with 8 positions matching TRBD1. V lost 7 bases, J lost 1 base, and 11 bases stayed unmatched. The CDR3 contains 16 residues. CDR1 is SGHTA and CDR2 is FQGNSA in the germline V gene. CDR3 DNA sequence: TGTGCCAGCACCTATTGGACAGGGACTGGGAACACTGAAGCTTTCTTT. It encodes CASTYWTGTGNTEAFF.

This chain links TRBV12-3 or TRBV12-4 with TRBJ1-5, with D unclear. The CDR3 is made up of 13 amino acids. The ends were cut back, 3 bases at V and 6 bases at J, with 9 bases in the middle. Written as DNA, the CDR3 is TGTGCCAGCAGTTTTGATAGGAGTCAGCCCCAGCATTTT. Encoded protein: CASSFDRSQPQHF.

This clonotype came up many times. As DNA, the CDR3 is TGTGCCACCAGCAGAGAGGTCTGGCCCGGGGGAGCCACTGAAGCTTTCTTT. Its translation is CATSREVWPGGATEAFF. The V gene is TRBV15, the J gene TRBJ1-1; the D gene is possibly TRBD1 (5 bases). The CDR3 covers 17 residues. The germline CDR1 and CDR2 sequences are LNHNV and YYDKDF (reference sequence). The germline V and J ends were trimmed by 0 bases and 4 bases, with 18 bases remaining between them.

This clonotype was found many times. The chain recombines TRBV15 with TRBJ1-1; no definite D call. Trimming removed 0 bases from V and 4 bases from J, with 12 bases in between. This CDR3 spans 15 amino acids. The germline V gene encodes CDR1 LNHNV and CDR2 YYDKDF (reference sequence). CDR3 coding DNA: TGTGCCACCAGCAGAGACCCCAGCTTGGGCACTGAAGCTTTCTTT. Translated: CATSRDPSLGTEAFF.

The rearrangement links TRBV2 to TRBJ2-2, with 7 bases identical to TRBD1. The CDR3 is 15 residues long. The germline gives CDR1 SNHLY, CDR2 FYNNEI. Trimming removed 10 bases from V and 7 bases from J; junction bases left unmatched: 15. CDR3 DNA sequence: TGTGCCACCTCATTAGGACAGGTTGGAGACGGGGAGCTGTTTTTT. It encodes CATSLGQVGDGELFF.

The sample holds a few counts of this clonotype. The chain couples TRBV4-2 to TRBJ2-7; 7 bases align to TRBD1. V lost 2 bases to trimming and J lost 2 bases; unmatched junction nucleotides: 9. Germline loops: CDR1 LGHNA, CDR2 YNFKEQ. The CDR3 spans 16 residues. The CDR3 DNA sequence: TGTGCCAGCAGCCAACCCCTGGGGCAGGGGGCCTACGAGCAGTACTTC. Its protein is CASSQPLGQGAYEQYF.

This clonotype came up many times. V usage is TRBV7-2 and J usage is TRBJ1-1; D perhaps matches TRBD1 (6 bases). Germline-derived CDR1 and CDR2 are SGHTA and FQGNSA. The CDR3 runs to 12 residues. Trimming took 5 bases from V and 8 from J, leaving 12 bases between them. The CDR3 protein is CASSEGGGEAFF. The DNA of the CDR3 is TGTGCCAGCAGCGAAGGGGGGGGCGAAGCTTTCTTT.

This clonotype appeared many times. The chain links TRBV7-8 to TRBJ1-1; 11 bases agree with TRBD1. The germline V gene encodes CDR1 SGHVS and CDR2 FQNEAQ. V was pared by 1 base and J by 4 bases, with 2 bases of the junction left unmatched. The CDR3 runs 15 residues. The CDR3 nucleotides are TGTGCCAGCAGCTTAGAGGGGACAGGGGGCACTGAAGCTTTCTTT. Amino acid sequence: CASSLEGTGGTEAFF.

This clonotype was counted at least ten times. The rearrangement uses TRBV27 and TRBJ1-2, with 11 bases fitting TRBD1. With V trimmed by 4 bases and J by 6 bases, 1 base remained unmatched. Germline CDR1 MNHEY, CDR2 SMNVEV (reference sequence). The length of the CDR3 is 13 residues. In DNA form, the CDR3 reads TGTGCCAGCAGTTGGACAGGGGGCCATGGCTACACCTTC. It specifies CASSWTGGHGYTF.